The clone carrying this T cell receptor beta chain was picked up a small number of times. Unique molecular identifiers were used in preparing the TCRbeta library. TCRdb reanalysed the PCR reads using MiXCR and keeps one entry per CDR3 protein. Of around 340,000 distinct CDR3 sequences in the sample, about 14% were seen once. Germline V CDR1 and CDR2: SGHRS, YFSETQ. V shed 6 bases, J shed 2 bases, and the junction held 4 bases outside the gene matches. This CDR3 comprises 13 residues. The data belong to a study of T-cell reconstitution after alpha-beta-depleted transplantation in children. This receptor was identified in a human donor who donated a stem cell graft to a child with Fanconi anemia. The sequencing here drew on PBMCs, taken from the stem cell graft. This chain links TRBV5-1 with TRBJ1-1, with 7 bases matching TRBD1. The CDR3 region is CASTRDSNTEAFF. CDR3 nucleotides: TGCGCCAGCACCCGGGACAGTAACACTGAAGCTTTCTTT.